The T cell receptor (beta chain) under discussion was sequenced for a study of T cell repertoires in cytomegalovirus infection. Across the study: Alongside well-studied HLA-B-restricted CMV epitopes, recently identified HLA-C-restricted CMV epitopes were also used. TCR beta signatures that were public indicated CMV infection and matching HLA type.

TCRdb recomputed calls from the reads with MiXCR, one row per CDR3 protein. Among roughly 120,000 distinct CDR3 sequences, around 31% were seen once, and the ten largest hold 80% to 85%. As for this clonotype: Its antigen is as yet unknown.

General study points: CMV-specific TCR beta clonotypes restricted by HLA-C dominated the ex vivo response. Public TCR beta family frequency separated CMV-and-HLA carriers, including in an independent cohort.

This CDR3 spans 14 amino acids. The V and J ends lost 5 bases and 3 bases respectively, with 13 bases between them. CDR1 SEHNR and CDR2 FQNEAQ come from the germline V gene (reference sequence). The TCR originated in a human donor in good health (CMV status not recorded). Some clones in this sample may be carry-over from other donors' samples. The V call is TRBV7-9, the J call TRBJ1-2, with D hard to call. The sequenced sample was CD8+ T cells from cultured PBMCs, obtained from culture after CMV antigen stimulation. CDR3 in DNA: TGTGCCAGCAGCCCCCCGGGCCCTTACTATGGCTACACCTTC. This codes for CASSPPGPYYGYTF.